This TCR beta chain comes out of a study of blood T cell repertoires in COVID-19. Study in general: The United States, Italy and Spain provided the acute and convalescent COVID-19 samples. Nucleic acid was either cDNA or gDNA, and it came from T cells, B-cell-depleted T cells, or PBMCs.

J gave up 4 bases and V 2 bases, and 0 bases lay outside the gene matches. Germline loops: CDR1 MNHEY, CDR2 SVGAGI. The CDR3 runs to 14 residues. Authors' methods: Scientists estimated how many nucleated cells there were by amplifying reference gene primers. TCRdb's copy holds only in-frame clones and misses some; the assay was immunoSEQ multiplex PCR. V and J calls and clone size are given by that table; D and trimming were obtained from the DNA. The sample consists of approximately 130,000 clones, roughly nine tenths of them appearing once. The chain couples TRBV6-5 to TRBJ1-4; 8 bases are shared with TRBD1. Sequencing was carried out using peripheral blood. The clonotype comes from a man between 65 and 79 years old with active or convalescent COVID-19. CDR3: CASSYGQGNEKLFF. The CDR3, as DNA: TGTGCCAGCAGTTACGGACAGGGTAATGAAAAACTGTTTTTT.